This T cell receptor beta chain originates from a study of CD8 T cells in Susac syndrome. After extraction with the RNeasy kit, roughly 0.5 to 1 ug of the RNA was reverse transcribed using random hexamers. From the immunoSEQ multiplex PCR reads, TCRdb called clonotypes with MiXCR, one entry per CDR3 protein. The repertoire holds 150,000 or so distinct CDR3 sequences, with more than 85% as singletons. Per the germline V gene, CDR1 is SGHTA and CDR2 is FQGNSA. The CDR3 sequence is 15 residues long. Trimming removed 1 base at V and 4 bases at J, with 11 bases between. The receptor comes from a human donor with Susac syndrome. The material sequenced was CD4+ T cells from PBMCs. The chain employs TRBV7-2 and TRBJ2-1; a weak D match, TRBD1 (6 bases). The CDR3 nucleotides read TGTGCCAGCAGCTTAGGGCAGGGGTTGTACAATGAGCAGTTCTTC. Translating gives CASSLGQGLYNEQFF. Supplemented by reference TRBV7-2 and TRBJ2-1, the full variable domain reads GAGVSQSPSNKVTEKGKDVELRCDPISGHTALYWYRQSLGQGLEFLIYFQGNSAPDKSGLPSDRFSAERTGGSVSTLTIQRTQQEDSAVYLCASSLGQGLYNEQFFGPGTRLTVL.